Below, one TCR beta chain is given with its context. The specificity of this receptor is unknown. No qualities accompany the bases; no much larger clone lies one base away. For sequencing of the TCRbeta CDR3 region, genomic DNA was extracted from the sorted cells. The immunoSEQ Assay was used to sequence the TCRbeta CDR3 regions. Here the immuneACCESS table is served through TCRdb, limited to in-frame sequences with V and J called. Missing clones are a known gap in these copies; in checked studies unresolved V genes cover under half, and the rest lacks a known reason. The sample table records some 60,000 clones; 65% to 85% of these occur just once. 1.5% to 2.5% of the sample is taken by the ten largest. Patients with a history of autoimmune disease or receiving systemic immunosuppression were excluded from the trial. Peripheral blood for TCR sequencing was collected from all dose cohorts at baseline, on cycle 4 day 1, and on cycle 7 day 1. Samples were obtained from an open-label, multicenter, first-in-human phase I dose-escalation trial of ivuxolimab. Adults with locally advanced or metastatic head and neck squamous cell, hepatocellular, melanoma or renal cell carcinoma were enrolled in the trial. Before TCR sequencing, CD4+ and CD8+ T cells were separately sorted from peripheral blood.

The entry originates in a study of OX40 agonist ivuxolimab in advanced cancers. Describing the broader study: Ivuxolimab, which targeted the costimulatory receptor OX40 (CD134), was an agonistic, fully human IgG2 monoclonal antibody. The dose-escalation cohort was 82.7% male with a mean age of about 58 years, ranging from 23 to 79. Patients were allowed to have had prior anti-PD-1, anti-PD-L1 or anti-CTLA-4 therapy, and approximately 40% of the dose-escalation patients had previously received checkpoint inhibitors. The paper reports the monotherapy dose-escalation portion (N of about 50 patients) of the phase I ivuxolimab trial. Peripheral TCRbeta sequencing aimed to test whether ivuxolimab altered TCR sequence diversity and caused clonal T-cell expansion. Of the approximately 54 dose-escalation patients, hepatocellular carcinoma was present in about 19, melanoma in around 15, renal cell carcinoma in 9 and head and neck cancer in 9. Partial responses were achieved by three dose-escalation patients, of whom one had hepatocellular carcinoma and two had cutaneous melanoma. Intravenous ivuxolimab was administered to patients every 2 weeks at six dose levels: 0.01, 0.1, 0.3, 1.5, 3 and 10 mg/kg.

For CDR1 and CDR2, the germline V gene lists MDHEN and SYDVKM. Between the V and J ends, shortened by 4 bases and 7 bases respectively, the junction contains 23 bases. Inclusive of the bounding cysteine and phenylalanine, the CDR3 is 16 residues long. Only the CDR3 part of the read is kept: 48 bases, read in frame from the first base. The study at large found these results: Low levels of normalized T-cell clonal expansion were also seen in some nonresponding patients. On average, CD8+ T cells showed more expanded clones than CD4+ T cells after ivuxolimab. At doses from 0.1 to 3.0 mg/kg, clonal expansion was seen in both CD4+ and CD8+ blood T cells between baseline and week 6. Antigen specificity was not determined for the clonally expanded peripheral T cells. Partial responders in the 0.1-3.0 mg/kg groups had among the lowest normalized peripheral clonal expansion, especially among CD8+ T cells.

The sequencing used CD4+ or CD8+ T cells sorted from blood, collected in a trial of the OX40 agonist ivuxolimab. This TCR was recovered from an adult with an advanced solid tumor such as melanoma, head and neck, liver or kidney cancer. The rearranged chain carries TRBV28 and TRBJ2-7, and the D gene may be TRBD1, 5 bases matching. CDR3 protein: CASSSLNKGRFWEQYF. The DNA is TGTGCCAGCAGTTCCTTGAATAAGGGGCGTTTTTGGGAGCAGTACTTC.